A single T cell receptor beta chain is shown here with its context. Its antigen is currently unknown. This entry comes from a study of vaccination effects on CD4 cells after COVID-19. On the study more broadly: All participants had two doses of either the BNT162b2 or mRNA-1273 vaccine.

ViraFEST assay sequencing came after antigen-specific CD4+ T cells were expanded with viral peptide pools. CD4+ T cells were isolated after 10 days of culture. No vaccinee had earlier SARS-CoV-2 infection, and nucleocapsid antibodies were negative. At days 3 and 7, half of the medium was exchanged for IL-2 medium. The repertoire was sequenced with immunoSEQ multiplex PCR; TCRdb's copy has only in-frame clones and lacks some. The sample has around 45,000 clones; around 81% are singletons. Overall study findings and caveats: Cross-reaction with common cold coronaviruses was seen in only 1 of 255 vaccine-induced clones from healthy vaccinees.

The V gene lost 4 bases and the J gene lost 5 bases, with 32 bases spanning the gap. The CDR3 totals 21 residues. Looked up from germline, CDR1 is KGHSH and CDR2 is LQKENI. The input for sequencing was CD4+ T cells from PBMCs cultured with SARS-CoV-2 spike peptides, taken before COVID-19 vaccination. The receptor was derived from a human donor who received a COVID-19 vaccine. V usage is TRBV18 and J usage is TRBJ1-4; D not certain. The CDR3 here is CASSRTTIGHDTSSSNEKLFF. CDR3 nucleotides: TGTGCCAGCTCACGTACGACAATCGGCCACGATACCTCAAGCTCAAATGAAAAACTGTTTTTT.